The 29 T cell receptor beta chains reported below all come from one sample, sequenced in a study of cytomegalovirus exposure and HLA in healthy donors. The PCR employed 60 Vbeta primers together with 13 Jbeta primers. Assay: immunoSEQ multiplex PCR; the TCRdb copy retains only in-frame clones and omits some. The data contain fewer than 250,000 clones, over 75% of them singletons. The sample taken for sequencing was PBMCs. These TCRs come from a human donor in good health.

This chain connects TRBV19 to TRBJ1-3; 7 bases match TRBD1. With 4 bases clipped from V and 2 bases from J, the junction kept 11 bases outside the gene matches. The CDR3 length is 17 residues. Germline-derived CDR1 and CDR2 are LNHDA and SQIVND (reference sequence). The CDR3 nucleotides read TGTGCCAGTAGTACCAGTGGGACAGTTTTTGCTGGAAACACCATATATTTT. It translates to CASSTSGTVFAGNTIYF.

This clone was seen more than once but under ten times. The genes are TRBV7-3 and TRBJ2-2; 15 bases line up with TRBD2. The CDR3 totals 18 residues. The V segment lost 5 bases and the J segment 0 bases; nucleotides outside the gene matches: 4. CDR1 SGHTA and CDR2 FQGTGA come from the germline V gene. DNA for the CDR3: TGTGCCAGCAGCAGGACTAGCGGGAGGGCCCCGAACACCGGGGAGCTGTTTTTT. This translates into CASSRTSGRAPNTGELFF.

DNA for the CDR3: TGTGCCAGCAGCTTGGTTAGCGGGAACACAGATACGCAGTATTTT. This encodes CASSLVSGNTDTQYF. V gene TRBV5-4 combines with J gene TRBJ2-3; 8 positions agree with TRBD2. CDR1 and CDR2 (germline): SGHNT, YYREEE (reference sequence). Trimming removed 0 bases from V and 2 bases from J; junction bases left unmatched: 2. This CDR3 contains 15 residues.

DNA of the CDR3: TGTGCCAGCACCTGGGGATCAGGGGAAGGAAAACTGTTTTTT. Translation: CASTWGSGEGKLFF. The rearrangement uses TRBV5-5 and TRBJ1-4; maybe TRBD1 (6 bases). Per germline, CDR1 SGHKS and CDR2 YYEKEE (reference sequence). Deletions cut 6 bases from V and 10 bases from J, with 19 bases between. The CDR3 is made up of 14 amino acids.

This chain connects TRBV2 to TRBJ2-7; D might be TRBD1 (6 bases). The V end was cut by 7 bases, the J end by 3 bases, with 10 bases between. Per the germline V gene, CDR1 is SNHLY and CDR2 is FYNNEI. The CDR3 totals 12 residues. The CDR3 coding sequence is TGTGCCAGCAACCCCAGGGGCTACGAGCAGTACTTC. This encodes CASNPRGYEQYF.

The DNA for the CDR3 is TGTGCCAGCTCACCTAGGACAGGGGGCAGATATGGCTACACCTTC. Its translation: CASSPRTGGRYGYTF. V and J are TRBV18 and TRBJ1-2; TRBD1 agrees at 11 bases. Germline CDR1 reads KGHSH; CDR2 reads LQKENI. The CDR3 consists of 15 residues. The V segment lost 3 bases and the J segment 5 bases; nucleotides outside the gene matches: 5.

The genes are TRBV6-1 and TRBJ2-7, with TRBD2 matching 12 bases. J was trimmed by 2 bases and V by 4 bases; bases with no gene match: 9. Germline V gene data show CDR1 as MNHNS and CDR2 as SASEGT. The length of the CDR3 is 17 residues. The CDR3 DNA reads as TGTGCCAGCAGTGCGCCTAGCGGGAGGGAAAGAGCCTACGAGCAGTACTTC. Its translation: CASSAPSGRERAYEQYF.

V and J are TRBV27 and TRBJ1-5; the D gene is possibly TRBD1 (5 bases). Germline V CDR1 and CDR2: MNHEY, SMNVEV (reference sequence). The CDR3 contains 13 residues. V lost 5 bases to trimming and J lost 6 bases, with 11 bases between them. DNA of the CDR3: TGTGCCAGCAGTACCACCGGGGGTCAGCCCCAGCATTTT. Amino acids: CASSTTGGQPQHF.

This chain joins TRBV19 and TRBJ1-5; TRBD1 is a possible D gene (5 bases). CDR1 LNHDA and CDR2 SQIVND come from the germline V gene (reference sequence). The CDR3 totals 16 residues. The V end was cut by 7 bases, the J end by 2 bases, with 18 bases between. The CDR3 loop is CASTRTGGFGNQPQHF. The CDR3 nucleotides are TGTGCCAGTACCCGAACGGGGGGGTTTGGCAATCAGCCCCAGCATTTT.

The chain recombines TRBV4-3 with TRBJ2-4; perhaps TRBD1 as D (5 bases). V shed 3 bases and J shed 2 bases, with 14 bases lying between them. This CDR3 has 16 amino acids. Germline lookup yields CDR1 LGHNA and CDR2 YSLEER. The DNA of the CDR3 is TGCGCCAGCAGCCAGACATTCCAGGGAACCAAAAACATTCAGTACTTC. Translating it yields CASSQTFQGTKNIQYF.

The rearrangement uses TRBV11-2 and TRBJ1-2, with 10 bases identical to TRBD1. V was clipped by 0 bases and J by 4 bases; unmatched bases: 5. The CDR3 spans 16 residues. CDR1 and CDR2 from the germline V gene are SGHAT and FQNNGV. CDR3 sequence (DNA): TGTGCCAGCAGCTTAGATAGGGGGACAGGGGCCTATGGCTACACCTTC. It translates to CASSLDRGTGAYGYTF.

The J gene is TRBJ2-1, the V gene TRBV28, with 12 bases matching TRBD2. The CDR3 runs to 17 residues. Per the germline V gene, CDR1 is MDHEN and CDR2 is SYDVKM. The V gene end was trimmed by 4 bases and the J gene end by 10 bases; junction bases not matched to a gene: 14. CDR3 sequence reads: CASSSWNLAGGPGEQFF. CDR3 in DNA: TGTGCCAGCAGTTCATGGAATCTAGCGGGAGGGCCTGGGGAGCAGTTCTTC.

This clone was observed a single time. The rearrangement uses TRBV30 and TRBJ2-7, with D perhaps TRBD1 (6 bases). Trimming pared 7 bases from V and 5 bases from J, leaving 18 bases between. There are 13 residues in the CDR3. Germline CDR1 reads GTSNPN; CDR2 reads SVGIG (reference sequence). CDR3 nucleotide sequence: TGTGCCTCCAACCCGACAGGTACCCACGAGCAGTACTTC. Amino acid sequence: CASNPTGTHEQYF.

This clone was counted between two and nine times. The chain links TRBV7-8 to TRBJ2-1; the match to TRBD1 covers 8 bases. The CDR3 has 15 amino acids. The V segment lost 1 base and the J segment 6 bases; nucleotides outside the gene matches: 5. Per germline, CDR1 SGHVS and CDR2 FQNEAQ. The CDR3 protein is CASSLVGQGSNEQFF. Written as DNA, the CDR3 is TGTGCCAGCAGCTTAGTAGGACAGGGTAGCAATGAGCAGTTCTTC.

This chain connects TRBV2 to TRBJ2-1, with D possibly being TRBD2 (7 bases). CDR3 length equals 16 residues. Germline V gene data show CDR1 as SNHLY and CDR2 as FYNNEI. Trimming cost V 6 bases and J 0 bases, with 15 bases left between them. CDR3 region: CASSTRGGSSYNEQFF. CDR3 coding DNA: TGTGCCAGCAGCACTAGGGGGGGTAGCTCCTACAATGAGCAGTTCTTC. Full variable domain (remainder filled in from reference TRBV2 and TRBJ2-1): EPEVTQTPSHQVTQMGQEVILRCVPISNHLYFYWYRQILGQKVEFLVSFYNNEISEKSEIFDDQFSVERPDGSNFTLKIRSTKLEDSAMYFCASSTRGGSSYNEQFFGPGTRLTVL.

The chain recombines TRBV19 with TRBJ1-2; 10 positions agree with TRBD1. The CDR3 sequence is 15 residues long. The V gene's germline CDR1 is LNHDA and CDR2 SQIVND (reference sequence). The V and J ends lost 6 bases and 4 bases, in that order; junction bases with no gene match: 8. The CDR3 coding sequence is TGTGCCAGTAGCAACCGGGGGACAGGGGTCTATGGCTACACCTTC. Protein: CASSNRGTGVYGYTF.

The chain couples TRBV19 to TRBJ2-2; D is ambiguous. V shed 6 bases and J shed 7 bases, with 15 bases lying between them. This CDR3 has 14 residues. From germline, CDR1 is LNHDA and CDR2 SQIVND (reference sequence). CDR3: CASRPGLSHGELFF. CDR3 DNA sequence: TGTGCCAGTAGGCCGGGTTTATCCCACGGGGAGCTGTTTTTT.

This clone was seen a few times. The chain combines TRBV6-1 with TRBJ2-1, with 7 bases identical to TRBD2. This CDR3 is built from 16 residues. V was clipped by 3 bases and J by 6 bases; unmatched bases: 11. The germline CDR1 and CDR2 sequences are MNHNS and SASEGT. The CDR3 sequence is CASSDPGGRALNEQFF. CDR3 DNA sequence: TGTGCCAGCAGTGACCCAGGAGGGAGGGCCCTCAATGAGCAGTTCTTC.

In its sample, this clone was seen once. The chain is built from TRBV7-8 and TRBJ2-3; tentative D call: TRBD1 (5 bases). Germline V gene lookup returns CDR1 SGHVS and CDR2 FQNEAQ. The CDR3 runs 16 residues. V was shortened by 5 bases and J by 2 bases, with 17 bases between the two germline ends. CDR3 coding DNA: TGTGCCAGCAGCCCTCACAGGCTACAAATCACAGATACGCAGTATTTT. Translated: CASSPHRLQITDTQYF.

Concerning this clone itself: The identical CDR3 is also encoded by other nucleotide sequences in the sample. The CDR3 is CAWSVGGEQYF. CDR3 DNA sequence: TGTGCCTGGAGTGTCGGGGGCGAGCAGTACTTC. This chain connects TRBV30 to TRBJ2-7, with D possibly being TRBD2 (6 bases). Between the trimmed V and J ends, which lost 0 bases and 6 bases, there was a span of 6 bases. Germline CDR1 reads GTSNPN; CDR2 reads SVGIG (reference sequence). CDR3 length: 11 residues.

CDR3 in amino acids: CAISDPGGYYGYTF. DNA for the CDR3: TGTGCCATCAGTGACCCCGGGGGATACTATGGCTACACCTTC. V and J are TRBV10-3 and TRBJ1-2; the D gene is possibly TRBD1 (5 bases). The CDR3 is 14 residues long. Germline V gene data show CDR1 as ENHRY and CDR2 as SYGVKD. V was shortened by 3 bases and J by 3 bases, with 11 bases between the two germline ends.

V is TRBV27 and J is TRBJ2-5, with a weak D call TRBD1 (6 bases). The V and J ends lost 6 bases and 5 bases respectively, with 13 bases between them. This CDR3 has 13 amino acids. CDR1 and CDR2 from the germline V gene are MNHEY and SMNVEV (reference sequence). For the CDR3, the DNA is TGTGCCAGCAGCTTTGGGGGCCGGGAGACCCAGTACTTC. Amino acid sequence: CASSFGGRETQYF.

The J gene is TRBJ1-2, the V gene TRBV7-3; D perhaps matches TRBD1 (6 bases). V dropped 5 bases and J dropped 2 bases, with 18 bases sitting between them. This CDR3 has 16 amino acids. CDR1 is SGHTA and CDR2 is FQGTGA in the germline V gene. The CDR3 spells CASSLGGQDLNYGYTF. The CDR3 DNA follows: TGTGCCAGCAGCCTAGGGGGACAAGACCTCAACTATGGCTACACCTTC.

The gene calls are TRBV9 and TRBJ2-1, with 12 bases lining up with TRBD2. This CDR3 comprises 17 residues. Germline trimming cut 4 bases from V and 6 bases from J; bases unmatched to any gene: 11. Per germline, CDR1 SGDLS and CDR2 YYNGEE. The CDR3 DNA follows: TGTGCCAGCAGCCCTACCCGACTAGCGGGAGAATTCAATGAGCAGTTCTTC. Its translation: CASSPTRLAGEFNEQFF.

CDR3: CASYRGSGNTIYF. In DNA, the CDR3 is TGTGCCAGTTACAGGGGCTCTGGAAACACCATATATTTT. V and J are TRBV19 and TRBJ1-3, with 7 bases fitting TRBD1. This CDR3 region has 13 residues. V was pared by 8 bases and J by 0 bases, with 1 base of the junction left unmatched. Germline V gene lookup returns CDR1 LNHDA and CDR2 SQIVND (reference sequence).

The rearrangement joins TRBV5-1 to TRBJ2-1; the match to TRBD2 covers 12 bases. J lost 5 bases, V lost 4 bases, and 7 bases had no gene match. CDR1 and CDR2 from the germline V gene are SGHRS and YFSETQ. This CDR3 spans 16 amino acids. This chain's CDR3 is CASSPSSGRADNEQFF. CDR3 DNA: TGCGCCAGCAGCCCCTCTAGCGGGAGGGCCGACAATGAGCAGTTCTTC.

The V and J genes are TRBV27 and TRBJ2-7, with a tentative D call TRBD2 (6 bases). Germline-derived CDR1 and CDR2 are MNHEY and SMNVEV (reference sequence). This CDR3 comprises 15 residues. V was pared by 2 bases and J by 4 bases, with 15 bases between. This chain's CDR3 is CASSLKFAGMYEQYF. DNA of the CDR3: TGTGCCAGCAGTTTAAAGTTTGCGGGGATGTACGAGCAGTACTTC.

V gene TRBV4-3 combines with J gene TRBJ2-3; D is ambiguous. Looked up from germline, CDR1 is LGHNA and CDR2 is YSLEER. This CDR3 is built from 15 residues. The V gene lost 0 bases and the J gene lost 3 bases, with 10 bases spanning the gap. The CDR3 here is CASSQDNTRTDTQYF. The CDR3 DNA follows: TGCGCCAGCAGCCAAGATAATACGCGGACAGATACGCAGTATTTT.

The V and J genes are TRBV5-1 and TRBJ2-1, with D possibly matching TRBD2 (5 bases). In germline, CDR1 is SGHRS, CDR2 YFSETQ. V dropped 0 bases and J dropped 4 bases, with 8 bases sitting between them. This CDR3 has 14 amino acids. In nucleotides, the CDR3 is TGCGCCAGCAGCTTGGATGGCGGGTACAATGAGCAGTTCTTC. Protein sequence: CASSLDGGYNEQFF.